These T cell receptor beta chains were read from a single sample in a study of cytomegalovirus exposure and HLA in healthy donors. TCRdb's copy holds only in-frame clones and misses some; the assay was immunoSEQ multiplex PCR. The sample consists of approximately 190,000 clones, over 70% of them appearing once. Sequencing was done on a sample of PBMCs. The receptors here all came from a man in his forties in good health and CMV-seropositive. Both conserved end residues are part of each CDR3. Fields, in order: V gene, D gene, J gene, clone size, CDR3 protein, CDR3 DNA. D genes are given only for firm matches. Clone size is stated in some rows and not others, as once, few, many or a class when expanded.

TRBV11-3	NA	TRBJ2-3	NA	CASSLRGISTDTQYF	TGTGCCAGCAGCTTAAGGGGGATTAGCACAGATACGCAGTATTTT
TRBV11-2	NA	TRBJ1-5	once	CASSLAGSQPQHF	TGTGCCAGCAGCTTAGCAGGGTCTCAGCCCCAGCATTTT
TRBV19	NA	TRBJ2-1	NA	CASSIATIGAYNEQFF	TGTGCCAGTAGTATAGCCACGATAGGGGCCTACAATGAGCAGTTCTTC
TRBV2	NA	TRBJ2-1	NA	CASSEVGFSYNEQFF	TGTGCCAGCAGTGAAGTCGGGTTCTCCTACAATGAGCAGTTCTTC
TRBV5-1	TRBD1	TRBJ1-1	NA	CASSRGQGVDTEAFF	TGCGCCAGCAGCAGGGGACAGGGAGTCGACACTGAAGCTTTCTTT
TRBV23-1	TRBD1	TRBJ2-7	NA	CASSHRTGPYEQYF	TGCGCCAGCAGTCACCGGACAGGTCCCTACGAGCAGTACTTC
TRBV7-6	TRBD1	TRBJ2-5	few	CASSFRDRETQYF	TGTGCCAGCAGCTTCCGGGACAGAGAGACCCAGTACTTC
TRBV7-2	NA	TRBJ1-1	once	CASSLDSNTEAFF	TGTGCCAGCAGCCTCGACTCAAACACTGAAGCTTTCTTT
TRBV27	NA	TRBJ1-5	NA	CASSFGGAQPQHF	TGTGCCAGCAGTTTTGGAGGGGCTCAGCCCCAGCATTTT
TRBV7-9	NA	TRBJ1-1	NA	CASSPQANTEAFF	TGTGCCAGCAGCCCACAGGCCAACACTGAAGCTTTCTTT
TRBV28	TRBD2	TRBJ2-1	NA	CASTPMGEGGEQFF	TGTGCCAGCACCCCGATGGGGGAGGGCGGTGAGCAGTTCTTC
TRBV28	NA	TRBJ1-1	NA	CASSLVGGNTEAFF	TGTGCCAGCAGTTTAGTAGGGGGGAACACTGAAGCTTTCTTT
TRBV6-1	TRBD1	TRBJ2-7	NA	CASISGTGRYEQYF	TGTGCCAGCATTTCCGGGACAGGGCGTTACGAGCAGTACTTC
TRBV7-6	TRBD1	TRBJ1-1	NA	CASSLGGQGGIGGNTEAFF	TGTGCCAGCAGCTTGGGAGGACAGGGTGGAATAGGGGGGAACACTGAAGCTTTCTTT
TRBV18	TRBD1	TRBJ2-5	NA	CASRGTAQETQYF	TGTGCCAGCCGTGGGACAGCTCAAGAGACCCAGTACTTC
TRBV28	NA	TRBJ1-5	few	CASRDSRVNQPQHF	TGTGCCAGCAGGGACAGTAGAGTTAATCAGCCCCAGCATTTT
TRBV6-1	NA	TRBJ1-1	NA	CASSQTQGGTEAFF	TGTGCCAGCAGCCAAACACAGGGTGGGACTGAAGCTTTCTTT
TRBV6-6	NA	TRBJ1-4	NA	CASSPVFGTNEKLFF	TGTGCCAGCAGCCCGGTCTTTGGAACTAATGAAAAACTGTTTTTT
TRBV9	NA	TRBJ2-2	once	CASSVQTGNTGELFF	TGTGCCAGCAGCGTGCAGACAGGGAACACCGGGGAGCTGTTTTTT
TRBV10-3	TRBD2	TRBJ2-1	NA	CAISEPGSGRRNEQFF	TGTGCCATCAGTGAGCCGGGGAGCGGGAGAAGGAATGAGCAGTTCTTC
TRBV6-1	TRBD1	TRBJ1-4	NA	CASRQGINEKLFF	TGTGCCAGTCGACAGGGGATTAATGAAAAACTGTTTTTT
TRBV7-6	NA	TRBJ2-7	NA	CASSSRPLEKEQYF	TGTGCCAGCAGCTCAAGACCCCTAGAAAAGGAGCAGTACTTC